This TCR beta chain was documented in a study of T cell responses to AZD1222 COVID-19 vaccine. Some clones are missing from TCRdb's copy, which holds only in-frame ones; the method was immunoSEQ multiplex PCR. The table includes 90,000 to 120,000 clones, roughly 93% detected once. CDR1 and CDR2 (germline): LGHNT, FRNRAP. The CDR3 contains 19 residues. Trimming removed 0 bases at V and 4 bases at J, with 22 bases between. Sample: peripheral blood, taken on day 0 of AZD1222 vaccination. The receptor's source is an adult in good health. The chain carries TRBV12-5 and TRBJ1-3, with no clear D. The CDR3 DNA is TGTGCTAGTGGTTTGGTAGTGCGGTCCGAGAGCCTAGCGGGAAACACCATATATTTT. It codes for CASGLVVRSESLAGNTIYF.